These T cell receptor beta chains were read from a single sample in a study of cytomegalovirus exposure and HLA in healthy donors. Assay used: immunoSEQ multiplex PCR; TCRdb lists only in-frame clones, some missing. The sample yields fewer than 150,000 clones, nearly 80% seen once. Sequencing was carried out using PBMCs. These receptors were obtained from a man aged 30 to 39 in good health and CMV-seronegative. The CDR3 runs from the conserved cysteine through the conserved F or W. D genes are given only for firm matches. Expanded clones are given a class, and other clones once, few, many or no size at all.

>.|.|TRBV28|TRBJ2-3
CASTRAETSTDTQYF
TGTGCCAGCACCCGAGCGGAAACTAGCACAGATACGCAGTATTTT
>.|.|TRBV5-1|TRBJ1-4
CASSPGKSQNEKLFF
TGCGCCAGCAGCCCCGGGAAGAGTCAGAATGAAAAACTGTTTTTT
>.|.|TRBV27|TRBJ1-6
CASSLLGVDSPLHF
TGTGCCAGCAGTTTATTAGGGGTGGACTCACCCCTCCACTTT
>.|.|TRBV5-1|TRBJ2-7
CASSLGGAPEQYF
TGCGCCAGCAGCTTGGGTGGGGCCCCCGAGCAGTACTTC
>.|TRBD1|TRBV6-5|TRBJ2-1
CASSRQGSNEQFF
TGTGCCAGCAGTCGACAGGGCTCCAATGAGCAGTTCTTC
>.|.|TRBV21-1|TRBJ2-1
CASGYQLESYNEQFF
TGTGCCAGCGGTTATCAGTTGGAGTCCTACAATGAGCAGTTCTTC
>.|TRBD2|TRBV28|TRBJ2-7
CATYSGTSYYEQYF
TGTGCCACCTACTCCGGGACTAGCTACTACGAGCAGTACTTC
>few|.|TRBV6-5|TRBJ1-1
CASGRTEAFF
TGTGCCAGCGGGCGAACTGAAGCTTTCTTT
>.|TRBD1|TRBV18|TRBJ1-5
CASSPGQGGSNQPQHF
TGTGCCAGCTCACCAGGACAGGGGGGAAGCAATCAGCCCCAGCATTTT
>once|TRBD2|TRBV15|TRBJ2-7
CATSRGTTPNEQYF
TGTGCCACCAGCAGGGGGACTACCCCCAACGAGCAGTACTTC
>few|.|TRBV9|TRBJ1-2
CASSAIGVANYGYTF
TGTGCCAGCAGCGCCATCGGGGTAGCTAACTATGGCTACACCTTC
>once|.|TRBV7-9|TRBJ2-7
CASSLGTDRGLNF
TGTGCCAGCAGCTTGGGCACTGATCGTGGACTAAACTTC
>.|.|TRBV5-6|TRBJ1-3
CASSLRGNTIYF
TGTGCCAGCAGCCTGAGGGGAAACACCATATATTTT
>.|TRBD2|TRBV7-9|TRBJ2-7
CASSLTGGVNEQYF
TGTGCCAGCAGCTTAACGGGAGGAGTGAACGAGCAGTACTTC
>.|.|TRBV5-6|TRBJ2-1
CASSRSWSEQFF
TGTGCCAGCAGCCGTTCGTGGAGTGAGCAGTTCTTC
>.|TRBD1|TRBV7-2|TRBJ1-3
CASSFWIGTGGPGNTIYF
TGTGCCAGCAGCTTTTGGATCGGGACAGGGGGGCCTGGAAACACCATATATTTT
>.|.|TRBV15|TRBJ2-1
CATSRLAEGEQFF
TGTGCCACCAGCAGATTGGCCGAGGGTGAGCAGTTCTTC
>.|.|TRBV27|TRBJ2-3
CASSLTGNTQYF
TGTGCCAGCAGTTTAACAGGGAATACGCAGTATTTT
>.|.|TRBV28|TRBJ1-1
CASSLHGDYTEAFF
TGTGCCAGCAGTTTACACGGGGATTACACTGAAGCTTTCTTT
>.|TRBD1|TRBV7-9|TRBJ1-5
CASRPLTGGSQPQHF
TGTGCCAGCAGACCCTTGACAGGGGGTAGTCAGCCCCAGCATTTT
>.|TRBD2|TRBV5-1|TRBJ2-3
CASSPLAGGPDTQYF
TGCGCCAGCAGCCCCCTGGCGGGAGGGCCAGATACGCAGTATTTT
>few|.|TRBV6-1|TRBJ1-1
CASFDTGSTEAFF
TGTGCCAGCTTCGATACAGGGTCCACTGAAGCTTTCTTT
>.|.|TRBV7-2|TRBJ1-2
CASSLAQQGTGYTF
TGTGCCAGCAGCTTAGCGCAACAGGGAACTGGCTACACCTTC
>once|TRBD2|TRBV7-9|TRBJ2-3
CASSDRGGSDTQYF
TGTGCCAGCAGCGACCGGGGGGGGAGTGATACGCAGTATTTT
>.|.|TRBV2|TRBJ1-5
CASASFGGGMYNQPQHF
TGTGCCAGCGCGTCGTTCGGGGGAGGAATGTACAATCAGCCCCAGCATTTT
>.|TRBD2|TRBV9|TRBJ2-2
CASSRLATNTGELFF
TGTGCCAGCAGCCGACTAGCGACCAACACCGGGGAGCTGTTTTTT
>few|TRBD1|TRBV6-5|TRBJ2-3
CASSYSGQGPGGTQYF
TGTGCCAGCAGTTATTCAGGACAGGGCCCAGGCGGTACGCAGTATTTT
>.|TRBD2|TRBV30|TRBJ2-1
CAWVAGGPYNEQFF
TGTGCCTGGGTAGCGGGGGGCCCCTACAATGAGCAGTTCTTC
>.|TRBD2|TRBV5-8|TRBJ2-2
CASTSGSGRAFGELFF
TGTGCCAGCACCTCCGGAAGCGGGAGGGCCTTCGGGGAGCTGTTTTTT
>once|TRBD2|TRBV5-4|TRBJ2-7
CASSLGLAGVRGEQYF
TGTGCCAGCAGCTTGGGACTAGCGGGAGTCAGAGGCGAGCAGTACTTC
>.|TRBD1|TRBV5-5|TRBJ2-5
CASSSDRGEETQYF
TGTGCCAGCAGCTCAGACAGGGGAGAAGAGACCCAGTACTTC
>.|.|TRBV7-8|TRBJ1-5
CASSLRSLGGTYQPQHF
TGTGCCAGCAGCTTACGATCACTCGGAGGGACTTATCAGCCCCAGCATTTT
>few|.|TRBV7-9|TRBJ1-1
CASSLGHMNTEAFF
TGTGCCAGCAGCCTGGGACATATGAACACTGAAGCTTTCTTT
>.|TRBD2|TRBV5-1|TRBJ2-1
CASSTTSGRSNEQFF
TGCGCCAGCAGCACGACTAGCGGGAGAAGTAATGAGCAGTTCTTC
>.|TRBD2|TRBV29-1|TRBJ2-5
CSVSRLAGDAEQYF
TGCAGCGTTTCTCGACTAGCGGGAGATGCAGAGCAGTACTTC
>.|TRBD2|TRBV5-8|TRBJ2-3
CASSLSGATDTQYF
TGTGCCAGCAGCTTAAGCGGGGCTACAGATACGCAGTATTTT
>.|.|TRBV28|TRBJ2-7
CASSLGGASEQYF
TGTGCCAGCAGTCTAGGGGGTGCTTCCGAGCAGTACTTC
>.|.|TRBV28|TRBJ2-7
CASSLGGTRPIYEQYF
TGTGCCAGCAGCCTAGGTGGGACACGGCCGATCTACGAGCAGTACTTC
>.|TRBD2|TRBV5-6|TRBJ2-3
CASSLGPGSTSGRDTQYF
TGTGCCAGCAGCTTGGGGCCAGGGAGTACTAGCGGGAGGGATACGCAGTATTTT
>.|TRBD2|TRBV28|TRBJ2-5
CASSLSRLAGVETQYF
TGTGCCAGCAGTTTATCTAGACTAGCGGGAGTAGAGACCCAGTACTTC
>.|.|TRBV7-8|TRBJ2-5
CASSFGTLPTQYF
TGTGCCAGCAGCTTTGGGACTCTGCCGACCCAGTACTTC
>.|TRBD1|TRBV5-1|TRBJ2-7
CASSWNTGTGFYEQYF
TGCGCCAGCAGCTGGAATACCGGGACAGGGTTCTACGAGCAGTACTTC
>.|.|TRBV5-1|TRBJ2-5
CASSRPELTRAETQYF
TGCGCCAGCAGCCGCCCTGAGCTGACGAGGGCAGAGACCCAGTACTTC
>.|TRBD1|TRBV5-1|TRBJ1-3
CASSLRQGAGNTIYF
TGCGCCAGCAGCTTGAGACAGGGGGCTGGAAACACCATATATTTT
>.|TRBD1|TRBV7-8|TRBJ2-5
CASSLGQGKPRYF
TGTGCCAGCAGCCTCGGACAGGGAAAGCCTCGATACTTC
>.|TRBD1|TRBV30|TRBJ1-3
CASNKDRDRSGNTIYF
TGTGCCTCTAACAAAGACAGGGATCGCTCTGGAAACACCATATATTTT
>.|.|TRBV7-2|TRBJ1-5
CASSFTGMGNQPQHF
TGTGCCAGCAGCTTTACAGGGATGGGCAATCAGCCCCAGCATTTT
>.|TRBD2|TRBV5-1|TRBJ2-7
CASSLLLAGGPQDEQYF
TGCGCCAGCAGCTTGCTCCTAGCGGGAGGGCCCCAAGACGAGCAGTACTTC
>.|.|TRBV7-2|TRBJ1-1
CASSPDNWNTEAFF
TGTGCCAGCAGCCCGGACAACTGGAACACTGAAGCTTTCTTT
>.|.|TRBV5-1|TRBJ2-7
CASSPAGVGYEQYF
TGCGCCAGCAGCCCCGCAGGGGTCGGGTACGAGCAGTACTTC
>.|.|TRBV7-7|TRBJ2-1
CASSSTGLGAGEQFF
TGTGCTAGCAGCTCCACGGGGCTAGGGGCGGGAGAGCAGTTCTTC